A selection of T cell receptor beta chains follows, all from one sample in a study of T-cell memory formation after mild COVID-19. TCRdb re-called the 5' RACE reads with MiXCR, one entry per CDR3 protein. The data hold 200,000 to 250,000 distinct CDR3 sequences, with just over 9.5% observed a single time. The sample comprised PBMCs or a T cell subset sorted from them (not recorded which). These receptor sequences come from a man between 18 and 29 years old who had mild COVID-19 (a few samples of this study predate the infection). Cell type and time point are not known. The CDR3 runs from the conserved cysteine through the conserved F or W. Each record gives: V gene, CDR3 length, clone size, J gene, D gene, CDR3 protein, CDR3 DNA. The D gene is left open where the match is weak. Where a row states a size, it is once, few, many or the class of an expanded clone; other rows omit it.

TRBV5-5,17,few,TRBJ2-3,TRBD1,CASSPTGTAGVTDTQYF,TGTGCCAGCAGCCCGACCGGGACAGCCGGTGTTACAGATACGCAGTATTTT
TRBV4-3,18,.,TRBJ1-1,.,CASSRRLGGRTDNTEAFF,TGCGCCAGCAGCCGGCGTTTAGGGGGGCGAACCGATAACACTGAAGCTTTCTTT
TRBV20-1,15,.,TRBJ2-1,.,CSALGTQKGYNEQFF,TGCAGTGCATTAGGGACCCAAAAGGGATACAATGAGCAGTTCTTC
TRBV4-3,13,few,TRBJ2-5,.,CASSPRIWGTQYF,TGCGCCAGCAGCCCGCGCATCTGGGGGACCCAGTACTTC
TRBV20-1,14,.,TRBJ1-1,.,CSAPLGRGDTEAFF,TGCAGTGCGCCGTTGGGCCGAGGGGACACTGAAGCTTTCTTT
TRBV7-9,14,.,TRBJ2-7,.,CASSFAGISYEQYF,TGTGCCAGCAGCTTCGCCGGGATCTCCTACGAGCAGTACTTC
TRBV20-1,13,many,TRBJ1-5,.,CSAAGAGNQPQHF,TGCAGTGCTGCGGGGGCTGGCAATCAGCCCCAGCATTTT
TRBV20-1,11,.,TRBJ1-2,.,CSATGRYGYTF,TGCAGTGCTACCGGGAGATATGGCTACACCTTC
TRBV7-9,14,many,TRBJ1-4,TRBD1,CASSSQGPYEKLFF,TGTGCCAGCAGTTCACAGGGGCCTTATGAAAAACTGTTTTTT
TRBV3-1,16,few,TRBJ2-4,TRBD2,CASSPGGRTFENIQYF,TGTGCCAGCAGCCCGGGGGGGCGTACCTTCGAAAACATTCAGTACTTC
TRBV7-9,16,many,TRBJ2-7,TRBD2,CASSVGLAGARDEQYF,TGTGCCAGCAGCGTGGGACTAGCGGGGGCCCGGGACGAGCAGTACTTC
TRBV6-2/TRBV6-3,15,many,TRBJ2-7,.,CASILGGGQTYEQYF,TGTGCCAGCATCCTCGGGGGGGGACAGACCTACGAGCAGTACTTC
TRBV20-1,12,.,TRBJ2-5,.,CSARDGRQTQYF,TGCAGTGCTAGAGATGGCCGACAGACCCAGTACTTC
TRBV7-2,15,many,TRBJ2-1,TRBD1,CASSPQPGQYNEQFF,TGTGCCAGCAGCCCTCAACCGGGACAGTACAATGAGCAGTTCTTC
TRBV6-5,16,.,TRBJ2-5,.,CASSYSSAGPMETQYF,TGTGCCAGCAGTTACTCGTCTGCGGGCCCAATGGAGACCCAGTACTTC
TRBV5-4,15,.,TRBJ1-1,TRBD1,CASSPLGQFNTEAFF,TGTGCCAGCAGTCCGCTGGGACAGTTCAACACTGAAGCTTTCTTT
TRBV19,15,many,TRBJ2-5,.,CAISPPGTVRETQYF,TGTGCCATCTCACCGCCGGGGACTGTACGAGAGACCCAGTACTTC
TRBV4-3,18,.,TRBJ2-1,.,CASSQGVGSSDLYNEQFF,TGCGCCAGCAGCCAAGGCGTCGGTAGCAGTGATCTCTACAATGAGCAGTTCTTC
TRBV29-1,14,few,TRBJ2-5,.,CSVLGGLHQETQYF,TGCAGCGTTTTGGGCGGCCTTCACCAAGAGACCCAGTACTTC
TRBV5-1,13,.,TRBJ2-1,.,CASSFPPNNEQFF,TGCGCCAGCAGCTTTCCGCCAAACAATGAGCAGTTCTTC
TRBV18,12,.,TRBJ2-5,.,CASSPQQETQYF,TGTGCCAGCTCACCACAACAAGAGACCCAGTACTTC
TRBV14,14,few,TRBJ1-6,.,CASSQGRDNSPLHF,TGTGCCAGCAGCCAAGGCAGAGATAATTCACCCCTCCACTTT
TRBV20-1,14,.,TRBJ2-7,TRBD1,CSATWGTASYEQYF,TGCAGTGCGACCTGGGGGACAGCGTCCTACGAGCAGTACTTC
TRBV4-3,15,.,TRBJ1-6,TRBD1,CASSQGTGGNTPLHF,TGCGCCAGCAGCCAGGGGACAGGGGGTAATACACCCCTCCACTTT
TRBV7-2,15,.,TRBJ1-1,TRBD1,CASSLEYHRGAEAFF,TGTGCCAGCAGCTTAGAGTATCACAGGGGGGCTGAAGCTTTCTTT
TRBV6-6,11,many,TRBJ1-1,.,CASSYRGGAFF,TGTGCCAGCAGTTACCGGGGAGGAGCTTTCTTT
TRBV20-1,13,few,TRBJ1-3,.,CSARNGGGNTIYF,TGCAGTGCTAGAAATGGAGGTGGAAACACCATATATTTT